This TCR beta chain was obtained from a study of immune evolution from preneoplasia to lung adenocarcinoma listed by TCRdb under 2021. The study in broad terms: The study combined immune gene expression, TCR sequencing and multiplex immunofluorescence to profile immune contexture across lung adenocarcinoma precursors and invasive adenocarcinoma. It was reported in the study that more than 85 samples were used for TCR sequencing. The sample size depended on which specimens were available, not on a prior power calculation. The TCR sequencing data were obtained from some 50 patients. A total of 50 to 55 patients with pulmonary nodules who underwent surgical resection were included in the overall cohort. Resected precursor lesions (AAH, AIS, MIA) and invasive adenocarcinomas were compared against paired morphologically normal lung tissue. Class I HLA alleles were inferred from exome data with POLYSOLVER, and allele-specific HLA loss was detected with LOHHLA. The immune data were combined with whole exome sequencing and methylation data from the same cohort of nodules. Broader findings and caveats from the paper: The findings were based on association rather than direct causation, and larger cohorts with long-term follow-up and longitudinal biopsies were deemed needed. Normal lung had the highest top T cell clone frequencies, and these frequencies appeared to fall progressively from AAH through AIS, MIA and invasive adenocarcinoma. Because every patient came from Japan and China, how well the results apply to Western populations was uncertain. The highest clonality was observed in normal lung, whereas higher T cell density and diversity but lower clonality appeared to be present in later-stage lesions.

About this clone: Its recognized antigen is unknown. Per-nucleotide qualities are absent, and no much larger clonotype sits a single base away.

The patients had resection in Japan or China between about 2013 and 2018. Two lung cancer pathologists independently confirmed the histologic diagnosis of each case on H&E slides. The AllPrep DNA/RNA FFPE Kit was used to isolate DNA from FFPE tissue. Using the immunoSEQ hsTCRbeta Kit, TCR beta CDR3 regions were sequenced from DNA. The authors' pipeline ran thus. TCR sequencing data were analysed with the ImmunoSEQ Analyzer. T cell clonality was calculated on productive rearrangements as 1 minus Pielou's evenness. T cell diversity was measured with the inverse Simpson index on productive templates. T cell density was TCR beta template counts normalized to usable DNA, estimated by amplifying and sequencing housekeeping genes. Two-sided Kruskal-Wallis tests were used to compare TCR metrics across histologic stages. This immuneACCESS table, as held by TCRdb, lists in-frame sequences with V and J called but not all clones. Of the missing ones, under half trace to an unresolved V gene in checked studies; the others have no known cause. That table gives V, J and clone size, and the DNA gave D and trimming. The sample table lists approximately 4,000 clones, 75% to 85% of them with a count of one. The ten largest clonotypes hold under 7% of the sample.

Measured from the cysteine to the phenylalanine, the CDR3 is 15 residues long. Only the CDR3 DNA is retained, 45 bases long and in frame from the first base. The germline V end is reduced by 6 bases and the J end by 2 bases; junction bases left unmatched: 9. The germline V gene provides CDR1 LGHNA and CDR2 YNFKEQ. The chain links TRBV4-2 with TRBJ2-7, with 8 middle bases fitting TRBD2. The clonotype was recovered from a person aged 65-85 years with lung adenocarcinoma. Sequencing input: FFPE adjacent normal lung tissue. The encoded CDR3 is CASSQSGGVTYEQYF. The DNA sequence reads TGTGCCAGCAGTCAGTCGGGGGGGGTCACCTACGAGCAGTACTTC.